The T cell receptor beta chain under discussion was sequenced for a study of shared clonotypes between healthy human individuals. Germline-derived CDR1 and CDR2 are SNHLY and FYNNEI. The V segment lost 10 bases and the J segment 4 bases; nucleotides outside the gene matches: 12. This CDR3 comprises 14 residues. Only in-frame clones appear in the TCRdb table, and some are missing; sequencing was by immunoSEQ multiplex PCR. The data show some 2 million clones, with over 85% seen just once and more than 0.1% held by the top ten. The material sequenced was naive CD4+ T cells sorted from blood. Subset defined: CD45RA+ positively selected. The TCR comes from a man aged 18 to 29 in good health. The chain couples TRBV2 to TRBJ1-2; 7 bases are shared with TRBD1. The chain's CDR3 is CATHRDSPFYGYTF. The CDR3 DNA reads TGTGCCACCCACCGGGACAGCCCCTTCTATGGCTACACCTTC.